The rows below give T cell receptor beta chains drawn from one sample of a study of T-cell reconstitution after alpha-beta-depleted transplantation in children. TCRdb re-called the PCR reads through MiXCR, storing one row per CDR3 protein. The sample has about 690,000 distinct CDR3 sequences; roughly 15% are singletons. This specimen consisted of PBMCs from the stem cell graft donor, obtained from the stem cell graft. The receptors were sampled from a human donor who donated a stem cell graft to a child with acute myeloid leukemia. CDR3s include the opening cysteine and the closing phenylalanine or tryptophan. The order of the fields is D gene, J gene, clone size, V gene, CDR3 protein, CDR3 DNA. D genes are given only for firm matches. The listing skips clone size in some rows; elsewhere it reads once, few, many or a size class.

>NA|TRBJ1-3|many|TRBV20-1
CSVPSSGNTIYF
TGCAGTGTACCCAGCTCTGGAAACACCATATATTTT
>TRBD2|TRBJ2-1|NA|TRBV24-1
CATSDLLGRLAGNEQFF
TGTGCCACCAGTGATTTATTAGGGAGACTAGCGGGGAATGAGCAGTTCTTC
>TRBD1|TRBJ1-1|NA|TRBV10-3
CAISSMGDSYPSTEAFF
TGTGCCATCAGTTCCATGGGGGACAGTTATCCTAGCACTGAAGCTTTCTTT
>NA|TRBJ1-1|many|TRBV6-1
CASKGPATNTEAFF
TGTGCCAGCAAGGGGCCGGCAACGAACACTGAAGCTTTCTTT
>NA|TRBJ1-2|many|TRBV5-1
CASSLGTYSGYTF
TGCGCCAGCAGCTTGGGGACTTATTCGGGCTACACCTTC
>TRBD1|TRBJ2-5|NA|TRBV7-9
CASSARTGLEETQYF
TGTGCCAGCAGCGCCCGGACAGGCCTAGAGGAGACCCAGTACTTC
>NA|TRBJ1-2|NA|TRBV5-1
CASSYTDNYGYTF
TGCGCCAGCAGCTATACTGATAACTATGGCTACACCTTC
>NA|TRBJ1-1|NA|TRBV6-1
CASSFRGGWAAGAFF
TGTGCCAGTAGCTTCCGGGGAGGATGGGCCGCTGGGGCTTTCTTT
>NA|TRBJ1-5|NA|TRBV12-3/TRBV12-4
CASSLEGIHQPQHF
TGTGCCAGCAGTTTAGAGGGTATTCATCAGCCCCAGCATTTT
>NA|TRBJ1-1|many|TRBV5-5
CASSRQRMNTEAFF
TGTGCCAGCAGCCGACAGAGGATGAACACTGAAGCTTTCTTT
>TRBD1|TRBJ1-5|few|TRBV12-3/TRBV12-4
CASREGGRNNQPQHF
TGTGCCAGCAGGGAAGGGGGCCGGAACAATCAGCCCCAGCATTTT
>NA|TRBJ1-3|NA|TRBV7-9
CASSFSTISGNTIYF
TGTGCCAGCAGTTTTAGTACGATCTCTGGAAACACCATATATTTT
>NA|TRBJ1-2|few|TRBV9
CASSVLGRLYGYTF
TGTGCCAGCAGCGTATTGGGCAGACTCTATGGCTACACCTTC
>TRBD1|TRBJ2-1|NA|TRBV24-1
CATGTGSSYNEQFF
TGTGCCACCGGGACAGGAAGCTCCTACAATGAGCAGTTCTTC
>NA|TRBJ1-2|NA|TRBV6-1
CASKLVEGNYGYTF
TGTGCCAGCAAATTGGTGGAGGGAAACTATGGCTACACCTTC
>NA|TRBJ2-1|many|TRBV20-1
CSAREAGKQFF
TGCAGTGCTAGAGAGGCGGGGAAGCAGTTCTTC
>TRBD2|TRBJ2-1|many|TRBV20-1
CSAWKRGSYNEQFF
TGCAGTGCTTGGAAGCGGGGCTCCTACAATGAGCAGTTCTTC
>NA|TRBJ1-5|NA|TRBV15
CATSRDYRDSQPQHF
TGTGCCACCAGCAGGGACTACAGGGATTCCCAGCCCCAGCATTTT
>NA|TRBJ1-4|few|TRBV5-1
CASRIDNEKLFF
TGCGCCAGCAGGATCGACAATGAAAAACTGTTTTTT
>NA|TRBJ2-2|NA|TRBV18
CASSGYGTGELFF
TGTGCCAGCTCAGGGTACGGCACCGGGGAGCTGTTTTTT
>TRBD2|TRBJ2-1|NA|TRBV11-1
CASLPTSPRASGVGEQFF
TGTGCCAGCTTACCCACTTCCCCGCGGGCCAGCGGGGTAGGTGAGCAGTTCTTC
>TRBD1|TRBJ2-2|many|TRBV6-4
CASSPGTGNTGELFF
TGTGCCAGCAGCCCCGGGACAGGGAATACCGGGGAGCTGTTTTTT
>NA|TRBJ2-1|many|TRBV29-1
CSVEAAYNEQFF
TGCAGCGTTGAGGCCGCTTACAATGAGCAGTTCTTC
>NA|TRBJ2-1|many|TRBV20-1
CSARDFAGGGDEQFF
TGCAGTGCTAGAGATTTCGCAGGAGGGGGCGATGAGCAGTTCTTC
>NA|TRBJ2-1|NA|TRBV18
CASSPGTGGLYNEQFF
TGTGCCAGCTCACCAGGAACGGGGGGCCTATACAATGAGCAGTTCTTC
>TRBD1|TRBJ2-1|many|TRBV20-1
CSAPTGGLDEQFF
TGCAGTGCCCCGACAGGGGGCTTAGATGAGCAGTTCTTC
>NA|TRBJ2-7|many|TRBV12-3/TRBV12-4
CASSATTGEQYF
TGTGCCAGCAGTGCGACGACGGGGGAGCAGTACTTC
>NA|TRBJ1-1|many|TRBV20-1
CSATHRQNTEAFF
TGCAGTGCAACCCATCGACAGAACACTGAAGCTTTCTTT